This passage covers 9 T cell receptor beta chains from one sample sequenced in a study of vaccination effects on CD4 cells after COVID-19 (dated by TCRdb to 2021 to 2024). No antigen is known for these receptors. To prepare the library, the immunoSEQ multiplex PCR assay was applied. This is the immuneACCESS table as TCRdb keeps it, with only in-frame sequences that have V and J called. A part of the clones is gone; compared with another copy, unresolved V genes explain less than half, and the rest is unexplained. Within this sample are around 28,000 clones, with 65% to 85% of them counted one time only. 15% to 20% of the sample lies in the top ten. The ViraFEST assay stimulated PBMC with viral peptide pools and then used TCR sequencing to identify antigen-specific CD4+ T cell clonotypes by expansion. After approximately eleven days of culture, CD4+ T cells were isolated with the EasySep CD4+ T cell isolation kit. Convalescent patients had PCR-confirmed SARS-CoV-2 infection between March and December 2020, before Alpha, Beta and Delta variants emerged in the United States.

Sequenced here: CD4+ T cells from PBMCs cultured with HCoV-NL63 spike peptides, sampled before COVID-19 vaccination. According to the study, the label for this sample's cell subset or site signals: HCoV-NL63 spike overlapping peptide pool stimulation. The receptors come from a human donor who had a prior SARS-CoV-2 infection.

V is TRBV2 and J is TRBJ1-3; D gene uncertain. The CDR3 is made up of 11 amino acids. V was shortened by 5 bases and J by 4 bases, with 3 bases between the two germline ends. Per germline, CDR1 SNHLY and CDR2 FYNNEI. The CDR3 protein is CASSQGNTIYF. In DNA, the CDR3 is TGTGCCAGCAGTCAGGGAAACACCATATATTTT.

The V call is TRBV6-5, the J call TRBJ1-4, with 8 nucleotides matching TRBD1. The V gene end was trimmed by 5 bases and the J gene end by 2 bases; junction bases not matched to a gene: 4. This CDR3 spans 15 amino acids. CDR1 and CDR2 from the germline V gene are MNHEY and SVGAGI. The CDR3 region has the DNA TGTGCCAGCAGTCCCTGGGACAGGACTAATGAAAAACTGTTTTTT. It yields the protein CASSPWDRTNEKLFF.

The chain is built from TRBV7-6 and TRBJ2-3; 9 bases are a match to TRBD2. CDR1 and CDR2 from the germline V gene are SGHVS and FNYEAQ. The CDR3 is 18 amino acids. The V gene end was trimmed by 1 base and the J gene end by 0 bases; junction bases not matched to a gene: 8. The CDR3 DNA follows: TGTGCCAGCAGCTTAGAAGCGGGGGGACTTCTCAGCACAGATACGCAGTATTTT. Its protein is CASSLEAGGLLSTDTQYF.

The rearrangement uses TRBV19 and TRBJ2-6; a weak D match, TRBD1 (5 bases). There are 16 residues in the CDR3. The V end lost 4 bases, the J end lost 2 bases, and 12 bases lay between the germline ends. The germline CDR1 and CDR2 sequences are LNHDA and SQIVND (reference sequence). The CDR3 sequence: CASSTLWGAGANVLTF. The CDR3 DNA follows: TGTGCCAGTAGTACTCTGTGGGGCGCTGGGGCCAACGTCCTGACTTTC.

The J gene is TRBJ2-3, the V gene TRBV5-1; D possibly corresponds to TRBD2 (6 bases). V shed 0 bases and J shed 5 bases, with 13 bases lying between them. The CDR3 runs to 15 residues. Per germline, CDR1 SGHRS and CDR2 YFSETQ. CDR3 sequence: CASSLEGGNLDTQYF. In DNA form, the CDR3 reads TGCGCCAGCAGCTTGGAAGGCGGGAATTTAGATACGCAGTATTTT.

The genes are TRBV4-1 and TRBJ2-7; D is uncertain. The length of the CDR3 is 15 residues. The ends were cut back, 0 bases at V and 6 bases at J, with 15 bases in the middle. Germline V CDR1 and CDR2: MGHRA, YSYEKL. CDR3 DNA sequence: TGCGCCAGCAGCCAAGATCGGGTCGTAGGTGTCGAGCAGTACTTC. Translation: CASSQDRVVGVEQYF.

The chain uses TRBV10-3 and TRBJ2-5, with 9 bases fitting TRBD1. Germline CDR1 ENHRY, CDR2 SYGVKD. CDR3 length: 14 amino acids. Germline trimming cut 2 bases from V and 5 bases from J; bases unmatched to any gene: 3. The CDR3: CAISEGTGRETQYF. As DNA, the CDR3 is TGTGCCATCAGTGAGGGGACAGGGAGGGAGACCCAGTACTTC.

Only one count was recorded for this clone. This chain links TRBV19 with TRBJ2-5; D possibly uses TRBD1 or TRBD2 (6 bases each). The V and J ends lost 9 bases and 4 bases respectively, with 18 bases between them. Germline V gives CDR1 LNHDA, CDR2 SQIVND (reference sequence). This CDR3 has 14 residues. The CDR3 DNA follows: TGTGCCAGCCGCCGCCGGGGGCAGGGAGAGACCCAGTACTTC. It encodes CASRRRGQGETQYF.

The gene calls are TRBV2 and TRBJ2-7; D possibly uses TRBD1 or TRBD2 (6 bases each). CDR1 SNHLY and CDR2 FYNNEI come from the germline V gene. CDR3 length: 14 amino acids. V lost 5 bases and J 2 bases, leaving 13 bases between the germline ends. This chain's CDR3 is CASSRGVAPYEQYF. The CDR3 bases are TGTGCCAGCAGTAGGGGGGTCGCCCCCTACGAGCAGTACTTC.